This TCR beta chain was retrieved from a study of blood T cells in healthy people across ages. Looking at the study overall: Template switching picked up about one barcoded beta molecule for each two T cells.

Study conclusions and caveats: Age brought a roughly linear fall in TCR beta diversity measured per million T cells.

Isolated PBMCs totaled at least 7 million in each sample. Note on this clonotype: Its specificity is unknown.

Next came a second PCR, run for roughly 6 to 11 cycles, which used a sample-barcoded 5' primer along with a J-beta primer mix. One entry per CDR3 protein results from TCRdb running MiXCR on the 5' RACE reads. This table has 650,000 to 700,000 distinct CDR3 sequences, roughly 32% appearing once. This CDR3 comprises 18 residues. Germline V gene lookup returns CDR1 SGHRS and CDR2 YFSETQ. The germline V and J ends were trimmed by 0 bases and 6 bases, with 22 bases remaining between them. V and J are TRBV5-1 and TRBJ1-5; a weak D match, TRBD1 (6 bases). The material sequenced was blood. This TCR was sampled from a woman of 80 years or more in good health. The CDR3 region has the DNA TGCGCCAGCAGCTTGGACCCAATGGGGGGGGCCGGAACTCAGCCCCAGCATTTT. Translated, it gives CASSLDPMGGAGTQPQHF.